This T cell receptor (beta chain) was obtained from a study of shared clonotypes between healthy human individuals. Some clones are missing from TCRdb's copy, which holds only in-frame ones; the method was immunoSEQ multiplex PCR. In the table there are roughly 2 million clones, approximately 95% of which are singletons. The CDR3 totals 16 residues. Germline CDR1 SNHLY, CDR2 FYNNEI. V lost 8 bases and J lost 9; bases outside the gene matches: 15. Positively selected for CCR7, the CD45RO-negative cells used as naive CD8 cells excluded terminally differentiated effector memory CD45RA+ cells. The sample comprised naive CD8+ T cells sorted from blood. The clonotype originates from a man younger than 35 in good health. This chain joins TRBV2 and TRBJ2-1, with TRBD2 identical over 11 bases. CDR3 sequence (DNA): TGTGCCAGCGCCGCTTCAATAGCGGGGGGGCGGGGTGAGCAGTTCTTC. It encodes CASAASIAGGRGEQFF.